Here is one TCR beta chain with its context. The antigen is undetermined. Both 60 Vbeta primers and 13 Jbeta primers went into the PCR. Sequenced by immunoSEQ multiplex PCR; TCRdb stores in-frame clones only, minus some. The sample lists around 100,000 clones, roughly four fifths occurring once. Trimming removed 6 bases from V and 1 base from J, with 7 bases in between. The CDR3 loop spans 11 amino acids. The germline V gene has CDR1 SQVTM and CDR2 ANQGSEA. This entry is derived from a study of cytomegalovirus exposure and HLA in healthy donors. Across the whole study: Drawn from HLA-typed donors, around 85 million unique TCRs were held in an early data release. Caucasian-associated ancestry cluster membership applied to 75% to 85% of approximately 420 genotyped donors.

Notes on the study in general: Sequencing had likely introduced a cluster of highly shared sequence variants as an artifact. Some TCR beta chains (more than 150 of them) were listed as cytomegalovirus-associated.

The receptor's source is a woman aged 55-75 years in good health and CMV-seropositive. Specimen: PBMCs. The rearrangement uses TRBV29-1 and TRBJ2-7; possible D gene TRBD2, 6 bases. CDR3: CSVRGSYEQYF. Written as DNA, the CDR3 is TGCAGCGTGCGGGGTTCCTACGAGCAGTACTTC.